This T cell receptor (beta chain) is from a study of cytomegalovirus exposure and HLA in healthy donors. Study details: The roughly 120 validation repertoires, a later analysis reported, used the same platform as the approximately 730 repertoires from the first cohort.

To note about this clone: The target antigen is unknown.

Overall study results and limits: The authors listed roughly 150 TCR beta chains as cytomegalovirus-associated. Generally TCR sequences proved uncommon, though certain public TCRs appeared in numerous donors.

Profiled with immunoSEQ multiplex PCR; TCRdb holds only in-frame clones, not every one. The repertoire holds about 110,000 clones, with approximately 89% as singletons. The ends were cut back, 5 bases at V and 0 bases at J, with 13 bases in the middle. Germline CDR1 MNHNY, CDR2 SVGAGI (reference sequence). CDR3 length: 15 residues. The receptor comes from a woman younger than 35 in good health and CMV-seronegative. The chain employs TRBV6-6 and TRBJ1-2, with a possible D match to TRBD1 (5 bases). The material sequenced was PBMCs. The CDR3 nucleotides are TGTGCCAGCAGTCGCGGCGGGACGGCTAACTATGGCTACACCTTC. Protein product: CASSRGGTANYGYTF.